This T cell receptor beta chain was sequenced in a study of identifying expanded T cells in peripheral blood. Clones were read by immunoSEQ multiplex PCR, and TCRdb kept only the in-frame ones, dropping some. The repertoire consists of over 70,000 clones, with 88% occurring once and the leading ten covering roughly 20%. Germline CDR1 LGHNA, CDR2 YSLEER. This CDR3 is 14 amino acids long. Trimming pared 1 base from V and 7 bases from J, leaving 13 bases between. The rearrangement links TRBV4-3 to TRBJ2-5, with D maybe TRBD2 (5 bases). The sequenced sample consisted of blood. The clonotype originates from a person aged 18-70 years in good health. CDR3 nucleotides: TGCGCCAGCAGCCAAGCCGGAGGATCGGGGACCCAGTACTTC. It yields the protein CASSQAGGSGTQYF.